The entry that follows covers one T cell receptor beta chain sequence. Its antigen is currently unknown. TCRdb keeps only in-frame clones here, not all; method: immunoSEQ multiplex PCR. The table includes some 98,000 clones, around nine tenths detected once. This entry comes from a study of T cell responses to AZD1222 COVID-19 vaccine. Findings and limits, study-wide: Most donors were white British and more were female, and clonal diversity was possibly underestimated.

Germline-derived CDR1 and CDR2 are GTSNPN and SVGIG (reference sequence). V shed 6 bases, J shed 9 bases, and the junction held 17 bases outside the gene matches. The CDR3 extends over 15 amino acids. This chain connects TRBV30 to TRBJ1-3, with TRBD1 matching over 7 bases. The receptor was derived from an adult in good health. The sequences come from peripheral blood, collected on day 0 of AZD1222 vaccination. In nucleotides, the CDR3 is TGTGCCTGCCAGGGGGTCGTGAGAGGAAAGGGCACCATATATTTT. Translation gives CACQGVVRGKGTIYF.